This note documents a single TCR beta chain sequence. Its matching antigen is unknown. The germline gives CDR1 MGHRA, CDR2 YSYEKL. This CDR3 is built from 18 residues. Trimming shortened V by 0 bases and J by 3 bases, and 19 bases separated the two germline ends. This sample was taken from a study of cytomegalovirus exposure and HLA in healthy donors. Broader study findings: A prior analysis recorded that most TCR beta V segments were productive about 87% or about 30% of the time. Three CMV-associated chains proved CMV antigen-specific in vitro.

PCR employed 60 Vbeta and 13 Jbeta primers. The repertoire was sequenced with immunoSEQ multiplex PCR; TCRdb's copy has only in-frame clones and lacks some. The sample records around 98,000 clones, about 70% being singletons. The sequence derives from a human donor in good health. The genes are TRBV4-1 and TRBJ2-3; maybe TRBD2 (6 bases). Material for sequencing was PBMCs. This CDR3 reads CASSQDQTRGGYTDTQYF. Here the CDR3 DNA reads TGCGCCAGCAGCCAAGATCAAACCCGAGGAGGGTATACAGATACGCAGTATTTT.